One and the same sample provided the 20 T cell receptor beta chains below, sequenced in a study of blood T cell repertoires in COVID-19. Measured with immunoSEQ multiplex PCR; TCRdb has only the in-frame clones, and not every one. The sample lists over 200,000 clones; roughly 90% were seen once. The sequenced sample was peripheral blood. These receptors all stem from a man aged 40-50 years with active or convalescent COVID-19.

This clone occurred once. CDR3 sequence reads: CASSSLAGALNEQFF. CDR3 in DNA: TGTGCCAGCAGCTCATTAGCGGGGGCCCTCAATGAGCAGTTCTTC. This chain links TRBV7-3 with TRBJ2-1, with TRBD2 identical over 9 bases. There are 15 residues in the CDR3. V dropped 4 bases and J dropped 6; count of bases not matched to a gene: 7. Germline loops: CDR1 SGHTA, CDR2 FQGTGA.

This chain links TRBV30 with TRBJ1-1, with D uncertain. The germline V gene has CDR1 GTSNPN and CDR2 SVGIG (reference sequence). V lost 0 bases and J lost 0, with 11 bases in between. This CDR3 has 15 residues. The CDR3 coding sequence is TGTGCCTGGAGTGTAGGGAGCAGCATGAACACTGAAGCTTTCTTT. This sequence encodes CAWSVGSSMNTEAFF.

Note on this clone: An end of the junction does not agree with germline; a read error may underlie this. Other DNA sequences in the same sample also yield this CDR3. V usage is TRBV20-1 and J usage is TRBJ1-1; no clear D. This CDR3 has 11 residues. Germline assignment: CDR1 DFQATT and CDR2 SNEGSKA (reference sequence). The CDR3 region is CSARADTEAFF. CDR3 DNA: TGCAGTGCAAGAGCGGACACTGAAGCTTTCTTT.

The V gene is TRBV18, the J gene TRBJ1-2; 9 bases are shared with TRBD1. V was clipped by 3 bases and J by 2 bases; unmatched bases: 4. The germline V gene encodes CDR1 KGHSH and CDR2 LQKENI. This CDR3 region has 15 residues. The CDR3 loop is CASSPLGQGNYGYTF. The DNA for the CDR3 is TGTGCCAGCTCACCCCTCGGACAGGGGAACTATGGCTACACCTTC. Together with reference TRBV18 and TRBJ1-2, the CDR3 gives the full variable domain: NAGVMQNPRHLVRRRGQEARLRCSPMKGHSHVYWYRQLPEEGLKFMVYLQKENIIDESGMPKERFSAEFPKEGPSILRIQQVVRGDSAAYFCASSPLGQGNYGYTFGSGTRLTVV.

J is TRBJ2-7 and V is TRBV2, with D maybe TRBD1 (6 bases). The CDR3 spans 15 residues. V shed 6 bases and J shed 0 bases, with 15 bases lying between them. Germline V gene sequence: CDR1 SNHLY, CDR2 FYNNEI. The chain's CDR3 is CASRVDSPSSYEQYF. In nucleotides, the CDR3 is TGTGCCAGCAGAGTGGACAGTCCCAGCTCCTACGAGCAGTACTTC.

The chain recombines TRBV7-8 with TRBJ2-5; D possibly corresponds to TRBD1 (6 bases). The CDR3 totals 14 residues. Germline CDR1 and CDR2: SGHVS and FQNEAQ. V was cut by 3 bases and J by 2 bases, with 10 bases left in between. The CDR3 DNA follows: TGTGCCAGCAGCTTCGGGACAAGTCAAGAGACCCAGTACTTC. It encodes CASSFGTSQETQYF.

V usage is TRBV19 and J usage is TRBJ1-5; D gene unclear. Trimming left V 5 bases short and J 3 bases short, with 11 bases between. The CDR3 totals 14 residues. The germline gives CDR1 LNHDA, CDR2 SQIVND (reference sequence). CDR3 region: CASSLGRYNQPQHF. In nucleotides, the CDR3 is TGTGCCAGTAGTCTAGGCAGATACAATCAGCCCCAGCATTTT. Filled out from reference TRBV19 and TRBJ1-5, the complete variable domain reads DGGITQSPKYLFRKEGQNVTLSCEQNLNHDAMYWYRQDPGQGLRLIYYSQIVNDFQKGDIAEGYSVSREKKESFPLTVTSAQKNPTAFYLCASSLGRYNQPQHFGDGTRLSIL.

The chain carries TRBV28 and TRBJ1-2, with D possibly matching TRBD1 (6 bases). The CDR3 runs to 15 residues. V was clipped by 10 bases and J by 4 bases, with 22 bases between them. Germline CDR1 MDHEN, CDR2 SYDVKM. CDR3 residues: CATVPGHITGYGYTF. The CDR3 bases are TGTGCCACCGTTCCGGGACATATAACCGGCTATGGCTACACCTTC.

This clone was detected once. V and J are TRBV2 and TRBJ1-1; D not certain. The CDR3 covers 13 residues. The germline V gene encodes CDR1 SNHLY and CDR2 FYNNEI. Trimming removed 5 bases from V and 4 bases from J, with 11 bases in between. The CDR3 loop reads CASSYSHPTEAFF. CDR3 in DNA: TGTGCCAGCAGTTACAGCCACCCCACTGAAGCTTTCTTT.

The rearrangement joins TRBV19 to TRBJ1-5; 7 bases are shared with TRBD1. Germline CDR1 LNHDA, CDR2 SQIVND (reference sequence). J lost 1 base, V lost 5 bases, and 5 bases had no gene match. CDR3 length equals 15 residues. CDR3: CASSVTRGSNQPQHF. CDR3 coding DNA: TGTGCCAGTAGTGTGACCAGGGGGAGCAATCAGCCCCAGCATTTT.

J is TRBJ1-2 and V is TRBV28; D unresolved. CDR1 and CDR2 (germline): MDHEN, SYDVKM. The CDR3 contains 14 residues. Trimming pared 7 bases from V and 1 base from J, leaving 13 bases between. Written as DNA, the CDR3 is TGTGCCAGCACCGCTGGGAGGGTTAACTATGGCTACACCTTC. Protein: CASTAGRVNYGYTF.

V is TRBV6-6 and J is TRBJ1-1, with 8 bases fitting TRBD1. J lost 5 bases, V lost 2 bases, and 4 bases had no gene match. Looked up from germline, CDR1 is MNHNY and CDR2 is SVGAGI (reference sequence). This CDR3 comprises 14 residues. This chain's CDR3 is CASSYDRGRTEAFF. The DNA of the CDR3 is TGTGCCAGCAGTTACGACAGGGGAAGAACTGAAGCTTTCTTT.

The chain is built from TRBV7-9 and TRBJ1-4, with TRBD1 matching 7 bases. Germline V lookup: CDR1 SEHNR, CDR2 FQNEAQ (reference sequence). Losses at the gene ends were 11 bases for V and 5 bases for J; bases not matched to a gene: 8. The CDR3 has 13 amino acids. The chain's CDR3 is CAGSGTANEKLFF. The DNA of the CDR3 is TGTGCCGGGTCCGGGACAGCGAATGAAAAACTGTTTTTT.

Details on this clone: Other DNA sequences in the same sample also yield this CDR3. V usage is TRBV28 and J usage is TRBJ1-3; D is unresolved. Germline CDR1 is MDHEN and CDR2 is SYDVKM. CDR3 length: 12 residues. V lost 4 bases and J lost 4, with 5 bases in between. The CDR3 DNA reads as TGTGCCAGCAGTTCACAAGGAAACACCATATATTTT. Protein sequence: CASSSQGNTIYF.

This clone was seen a single time. The V and J genes are TRBV4-2 and TRBJ2-1, with 8 bases lining up with TRBD2. After removal of 3 bases from V and 2 bases from J, the junction contained 3 bases not matched to a gene. This CDR3 has 15 residues. Germline loops: CDR1 LGHNA, CDR2 YNFKEQ. For the CDR3, the DNA is TGTGCCAGCAGCCAGGCGGGGGGTACCTACAATGAGCAGTTCTTC. Encoded protein: CASSQAGGTYNEQFF.

The chain recombines TRBV4-2 with TRBJ2-1; no definite D call. CDR1 and CDR2 from the germline V gene are LGHNA and YNFKEQ. The V end was cut by 1 base, the J end by 4 bases, with 8 bases between. The CDR3 extends over 14 amino acids. The CDR3 DNA reads TGTGCCAGCAGCCAAGCGCGTCGGTACAATGAGCAGTTCTTC. It codes for CASSQARRYNEQFF.

The chain links TRBV9 to TRBJ1-2, with a possible D match to TRBD1 (6 bases). Trimming shortened V by 10 bases and J by 1 base, and 14 bases separated the two germline ends. Germline-derived CDR1 and CDR2 are SGDLS and YYNGEE. The CDR3 sequence is 13 residues long. The CDR3 spells CAHHRTDNYGYTF. Here the CDR3 DNA reads TGTGCCCACCATCGGACAGATAACTATGGCTACACCTTC.

The V and J genes are TRBV12-3 or TRBV12-4 and TRBJ2-7; D is ambiguous. V was pared by 4 bases and J by 3 bases, with 7 bases between. This CDR3 comprises 12 residues. CDR3 DNA: TGTGCCAGCAGTTGGCTCCACTACGAGCAGTACTTC. This gives the protein CASSWLHYEQYF.

The chain is built from TRBV4-1 and TRBJ2-7; D unresolved. Germline V gene data show CDR1 as MGHRA and CDR2 as YSYEKL. V was pared by 0 bases and J by 3 bases, with 15 bases between. The CDR3 loop spans 16 amino acids. CDR3 bases: TGCGCCAGCAGCCAAGATAGGATGGCTAGGAACTACGAGCAGTACTTC. Translated: CASSQDRMARNYEQYF.

The chain employs TRBV3-1 (or the pseudogene TRBV3-2) and TRBJ1-5; possibly TRBD1 for D (6 bases). The CDR3 runs to 17 residues. The germline V gene encodes CDR1 LGHDT and CDR2 YNNKEL (reference sequence). Trimming stripped 2 bases from V and 2 bases from J, with 16 bases between. In DNA, the CDR3 is TGTGCCAGCAGCCAAACTAAAACAGGGTTGCGCAATCAGCCCCAGCATTTT. Amino acid sequence: CASSQTKTGLRNQPQHF.